The clone carrying this T cell receptor (beta chain) was recorded at least ten times. Antigen specificity is unknown. TCR beta CDR3 regions were amplified from RNA. Using the HTBI primer set, a first-round RT-PCR was run on the TCR CDR3. A single record per CDR3 protein comes from TCRdb applying MiXCR to the multiplex PCR reads. In the table there are some 270,000 distinct CDR3 sequences, roughly an eighth of which are singletons. Graves' hyperthyroidism is called stable when ophthalmopathy does not progress within 18 months. The germline V gene encodes CDR1 PRHDT and CDR2 FYEKMQ (reference sequence). This CDR3 spans 17 amino acids. V dropped 5 bases and J dropped 0 bases, with 17 bases sitting between them. This sample is part of a study of T cells in Graves' hyperthyroidism and ophthalmopathy. General observations from the study: Peripheral blood also featured most of the thyroid clonotypes expanded above 0.001. Model predictions of ophthalmopathy came a median 6.5 months before onset.

The V and J genes are TRBV13 and TRBJ1-5; D gene unclear. The TCR originated in a woman in her thirties or forties with Graves' hyperthyroidism. The specimen was blood. CDR3 protein: CASSRRRPGYSNQPQHF. DNA for the CDR3: TGTGCCAGCAGCCGCCGTAGACCCGGCTATAGCAATCAGCCCCAGCATTTT.